Listed here are 28 T cell receptor beta chains from one sample, sequenced in a study of technical replicates of blood from four donors. The table came from immunoSEQ multiplex PCR; TCRdb's copy has only in-frame clones and leaves some out. The table lists tens of thousands of clones, approximately 84% of them singletons, with approximately 5.4% in the top ten. Sequenced material: PBMCs. The receptors were gathered from a human donor in good health. Some clones in this sample may be carry-over from other donors' samples.

The chain recombines TRBV6-5 with TRBJ2-5; D gene ambiguous. In germline, CDR1 is MNHEY, CDR2 SVGAGI. The CDR3 loop spans 15 amino acids. V was trimmed by 0 bases and J by 2 bases, leaving 10 bases between them. The CDR3 DNA reads TGTGCCAGCAGTTACTCGACCCTAGTTCAAGAGACCCAGTACTTC. This gives the protein CASSYSTLVQETQYF.

This clone occurred once. The CDR3, as DNA: TGTGCCAGCAGTGAGACTGGAACCCCCTTGGACGAGCAGTACTTC. The encoded protein is CASSETGTPLDEQYF. V is TRBV25-1 and J is TRBJ2-7; D gene uncertain. This CDR3 contains 15 residues. Germline CDR1 MGHDK, CDR2 SYGVNS. Deletions cut 3 bases from V and 5 bases from J, with 17 bases between.

This sequence joins TRBV6-1 and TRBJ2-7; TRBD2 matches at 8 bases. V shed 2 bases, J shed 0 bases, and the junction held 6 bases outside the gene matches. CDR3 size: 16 residues. CDR1 is MNHNS and CDR2 is SASEGT in the germline V gene. The CDR3 region is CASSEFRGGSSYEQYF. The DNA for the CDR3 is TGTGCCAGCAGTGAATTTCGGGGGGGCAGCTCCTACGAGCAGTACTTC.

The chain links TRBV5-3 to TRBJ2-3; 7 bases fit TRBD2. TRBV5-3 is identified as an open reading frame with a role that is uncertain. CDR3 size: 12 residues. CDR3 amino acids: CAGGDSTDTQYF. The DNA for the CDR3 is TGTGCTGGGGGGGACAGCACAGATACGCAGTATTTT.

V and J are TRBV4-3 and TRBJ2-1; D ambiguous. The CDR3 sequence is 15 residues long. From germline, CDR1 is LGHNA and CDR2 YSLEER. V was trimmed by 0 bases and J by 5 bases, leaving 11 bases between them. CDR3 nucleotides: TGCGCCAGCAGCCAAGACTCCCTAGTTGACAATGAGCAGTTCTTC. Its protein is CASSQDSLVDNEQFF.

This clone was seen more than once but under ten times. DNA for the CDR3: TGCGCCAGCAGCCCAAATGTTAGAGAAAAACTGTTTTTT. The encoded protein is CASSPNVREKLFF. The J gene is TRBJ1-4, the V gene TRBV5-1; the D is unclear. Looked up from germline, CDR1 is SGHRS and CDR2 is YFSETQ. The CDR3 runs 13 residues. V lost 4 bases, J lost 8 bases, and 12 bases lay in between.

The chain uses TRBV4-2 and TRBJ2-7; 10 bases fit TRBD2. The germline gives CDR1 LGHNA, CDR2 YNFKEQ. The CDR3 loop spans 15 amino acids. V trimming: 1 base; J trimming: 2 bases; junction bases outside the gene matches: 2. The CDR3 region is CASSQASGGPYEQYF. The CDR3 DNA reads TGTGCCAGCAGCCAAGCTAGCGGGGGACCCTACGAGCAGTACTTC.

For the CDR3, the DNA is TGTGCCAGCAGTGAACGGCGGGACCTCCAAGAGACCCAGTACTTC. Translating it yields CASSERRDLQETQYF. The genes are TRBV25-1 and TRBJ2-5, with a weak D call TRBD2 (6 bases). Trimming stripped 2 bases from V and 1 base from J, with 11 bases between. This CDR3 is built from 15 residues. The germline CDR1 and CDR2 sequences are MGHDK and SYGVNS.

This chain links TRBV5-1 with TRBJ2-7; possibly TRBD1 for D (5 bases). V was trimmed by 4 bases and J by 7 bases, leaving 15 bases between them. This CDR3 has 13 residues. Germline CDR1 and CDR2: SGHRS and YFSETQ. The CDR3 loop reads CASSPETGREQYF. CDR3 in DNA: TGCGCCAGCAGCCCGGAAACAGGCCGGGAGCAGTACTTC.

This clone was observed once. V and J are TRBV11-2 and TRBJ1-1; the match to TRBD1 covers 9 bases. With 4 bases clipped from V and 4 bases from J, the junction kept 4 bases outside the gene matches. The CDR3 totals 14 residues. CDR1 SGHAT and CDR2 FQNNGV come from the germline V gene. This CDR3 is CASSSGQGVTEAFF. In nucleotides, the CDR3 is TGTGCCAGCAGCTCGGGACAGGGAGTCACTGAAGCTTTCTTT.

This sequence joins TRBV19 and TRBJ2-7; D is possibly TRBD1 (5 bases). Trimming cost V 0 bases and J 6 bases, with 9 bases left between them. The CDR3 runs to 13 residues. Germline V CDR1 and CDR2: LNHDA, SQIVND (reference sequence). The DNA of the CDR3 is TGTGCCAGTAGTATAGACAGGGTTGCCGAGCAGTACTTC. It translates to CASSIDRVAEQYF.

This chain uses TRBV5-4 with TRBJ2-7; 10 nucleotides agree with TRBD1. The CDR3 consists of 16 residues. Trimming at V came to 4 bases and at J to 3 bases, leaving 10 bases not matched to a gene. Per the germline V gene, CDR1 is SGHNT and CDR2 is YYREEE (reference sequence). CDR3 sequence (DNA): TGTGCCAGCAGCCAACTAGGACAGGGGGGATACTACGAGCAGTACTTC. Residues: CASSQLGQGGYYEQYF.

The chain combines TRBV10-3 with TRBJ2-7, with 8 nucleotides matching TRBD1. With V trimmed by 4 bases and J by 3 bases, 2 bases remained unmatched. The germline V gene has CDR1 ENHRY and CDR2 SYGVKD. The CDR3 contains 13 residues. CDR3 residues: CAISGGQDYEQYF. CDR3 DNA: TGTGCCATCAGTGGGGGACAGGACTACGAGCAGTACTTC.

The V call is TRBV4-3, the J call TRBJ2-1; a weak D match, TRBD2 (6 bases). V dropped 0 bases and J dropped 3 bases, with 15 bases sitting between them. CDR1 LGHNA and CDR2 YSLEER come from the germline V gene. The CDR3 is made up of 17 amino acids. In nucleotides, the CDR3 is TGCGCCAGCAGCCAAGATATGGAGGGAGAAATCTACAATGAGCAGTTCTTC. It yields the protein CASSQDMEGEIYNEQFF.

The CDR3 bases are TGTGCCTGGACCCGCACGAGGGGGCTTGGAAACACCATATATTTT. Translating it yields CAWTRTRGLGNTIYF. The J gene is TRBJ1-3, the V gene TRBV30; TRBD1 aligns across 7 bases. Unmatched junction bases numbered 9, after V lost 4 bases and J lost 3 bases. The length of the CDR3 is 15 residues. Looked up from germline, CDR1 is GTSNPN and CDR2 is SVGIG (reference sequence). Full variable domain (rest looked up from reference TRBV30 and TRBJ1-3): SQTIHQWPATLVQPVGSPLSLECTVEGTSNPNLYWYRQAAGRGLQLLFYSVGIGQISSEVPQNLSASRPQDRQFILSSKKLLLSDSGFYLCAWTRTRGLGNTIYFGEGSWLTVV.

This rearrangement joins TRBV7-6 to TRBJ2-5; D is uncertain. V gave up 7 bases and J gave up 4 bases, with 19 bases separating them. CDR1 is SGHVS, CDR2 FNYEAQ, per germline. The CDR3 contains 15 residues. The CDR3 protein is CASIPMVLPGETQYF. In nucleotides, the CDR3 is TGTGCCAGCATCCCCATGGTTTTGCCCGGAGAGACCCAGTACTTC.

The chain uses TRBV5-6 and TRBJ2-5, with 10 bases matching TRBD2. CDR3 length: 15 amino acids. CDR1 is SGHDT, CDR2 YYEEEE, per germline. Trimming took 4 bases from V and 5 from J; bases not matched to a gene: 8. The CDR3 sequence is CASSTRAGGPETQYF. CDR3 DNA sequence: TGTGCCAGCAGCACTAGAGCGGGGGGGCCGGAGACCCAGTACTTC.

V gene TRBV30 combines with J gene TRBJ2-1; D may be TRBD1 (5 bases). V was cut by 6 bases and J by 6 bases, with 9 bases left in between. From germline, CDR1 is GTSNPN and CDR2 SVGIG (reference sequence). The CDR3 consists of 11 residues. The CDR3: CACPRANEQFF. The CDR3 nucleotides read TGTGCCTGCCCCAGGGCCAATGAGCAGTTCTTC.

V gene TRBV2 combines with J gene TRBJ1-1, with D possibly TRBD1 on 6 matching bases. CDR1 is SNHLY, CDR2 FYNNEI, per germline. This CDR3 comprises 16 residues. Trimming removed 5 bases from V and 2 bases from J, with 18 bases in between. Here the CDR3 reads CASSTREVGANTEAFF. As DNA, the CDR3 is TGTGCCAGCAGTACACGGGAGGTGGGGGCAAACACTGAAGCTTTCTTT. Full variable domain (outside the CDR3, taken from reference TRBV2 and TRBJ1-1): EPEVTQTPSHQVTQMGQEVILRCVPISNHLYFYWYRQILGQKVEFLVSFYNNEISEKSEIFDDQFSVERPDGSNFTLKIRSTKLEDSAMYFCASSTREVGANTEAFFGQGTRLTVV.

CDR3: CASSRWPAGGTYEQYF. In DNA form, the CDR3 reads TGTGCCAGCAGCCGGTGGCCGGCGGGGGGAACCTACGAGCAGTACTTC. The chain is built from TRBV7-2 and TRBJ2-7; 8 bases fit TRBD2. The V and J ends lost 5 bases and 2 bases, in that order; junction bases with no gene match: 11. Looked up from germline, CDR1 is SGHTA and CDR2 is FQGNSA. CDR3 length: 16 amino acids.

The gene calls are TRBV11-3 and TRBJ2-1; no firm D call. The CDR3 totals 13 residues. Germline V gene data show CDR1 as SGHNT and CDR2 as YENEEA. Trimming shortened V by 3 bases and J by 10 bases, and 13 bases separated the two germline ends. CDR3 nucleotide sequence: TGTGCCAGCAGCTTCGGAAGAGTAGCAGAGCAGTTCTTC. Translated, it gives CASSFGRVAEQFF.

This chain connects TRBV19 to TRBJ2-2; 8 bases match TRBD1. The CDR3 is 15 residues long. J lost 6 bases, V lost 5 bases, and 8 bases had no gene match. Germline CDR1 is LNHDA and CDR2 is SQIVND (reference sequence). CDR3 residues: CASSPRTGLAGELFF. In DNA form, the CDR3 reads TGTGCCAGTAGTCCCCGGACAGGGCTGGCCGGGGAGCTGTTTTTT.

This clone has a single count. The chain uses TRBV5-1 and TRBJ1-4; D gene uncertain. The CDR3 contains 14 residues. Trimming took off 1 base at V and 8 bases at J, with 12 bases between the two ends. CDR1 is SGHRS and CDR2 is YFSETQ in the germline V gene. As DNA, the CDR3 is TGCGCCAGCAGCTTGTCAAGGGAGAAGGAAAAACTGTTTTTT. Amino acids: CASSLSREKEKLFF.

A single count supports this clone. The J gene is TRBJ2-5, the V gene TRBV4-1; 7 bases are shared with TRBD2. The CDR3 covers 15 residues. V lost 3 bases, J lost 11 bases, and 15 bases stayed unmatched. CDR1 and CDR2 (germline): MGHRA, YSYEKL. CDR3 region: CASSQGGAGLREQYF. Written as DNA, the CDR3 is TGCGCCAGCAGCCAGGGCGGAGCGGGATTGAGAGAGCAGTACTTC.

This clone is a singleton in its sample. The chain has TRBV7-2 and TRBJ2-5, with D possibly TRBD2 on 7 matching bases. Looked up from germline, CDR1 is SGHTA and CDR2 is FQGNSA. The CDR3 runs to 12 residues. The V gene lost 9 bases and the J gene lost 5 bases, with 13 bases spanning the gap. CDR3 loop: CASGGGYETQYF. The CDR3 DNA is TGTGCCAGTGGGGGGGGCTATGAGACCCAGTACTTC.

In its sample, this clone was seen once. This sequence joins TRBV25-1 and TRBJ1-4; D call uncertain. Germline V gene data show CDR1 as MGHDK and CDR2 as SYGVNS. The CDR3 totals 15 residues. The ends were cut back, 6 bases at V and 0 bases at J, with 11 bases in the middle. DNA for the CDR3: TGTGCCAGCAGCCACTTCGGGGCAACTAATGAAAAACTGTTTTTT. Encoded protein: CASSHFGATNEKLFF.

The chain has TRBV11-3 and TRBJ2-3, with 7 bases that match TRBD1. Trimming took 0 bases from V and 6 from J; bases not matched to a gene: 6. The CDR3 totals 15 residues. The V gene's germline CDR1 is SGHNT and CDR2 YENEEA. Written as DNA, the CDR3 is TGTGCCAGCAGCTTAGAACCAGGGGGTTGGGATACGCAGTATTTT. Translating gives CASSLEPGGWDTQYF. The full variable domain, rest sourced from reference TRBV11-3 and TRBJ2-3, is EAGVVQSPRYKIIEKKQPVAFWCNPISGHNTLYWYLQNLGQGPELLIRYENEEAVDDSQLPKDRFSAERLKGVDSTLKIQPAELGDSAVYLCASSLEPGGWDTQYFGPGTRLTVL.

This clone was seen only once. The J gene is TRBJ2-1, the V gene TRBV27, with TRBD2 identical over 13 bases. The CDR3 totals 14 residues. CDR1 is MNHEY, CDR2 SMNVEV, per germline (reference sequence). V lost 6 bases to trimming and J lost 8 bases; unmatched junction nucleotides: 4. CDR3 sequence: CASRRTSGSDEQFF. The CDR3 nucleotides are TGTGCCAGCAGACGGACTAGCGGGAGCGATGAGCAGTTCTTC.